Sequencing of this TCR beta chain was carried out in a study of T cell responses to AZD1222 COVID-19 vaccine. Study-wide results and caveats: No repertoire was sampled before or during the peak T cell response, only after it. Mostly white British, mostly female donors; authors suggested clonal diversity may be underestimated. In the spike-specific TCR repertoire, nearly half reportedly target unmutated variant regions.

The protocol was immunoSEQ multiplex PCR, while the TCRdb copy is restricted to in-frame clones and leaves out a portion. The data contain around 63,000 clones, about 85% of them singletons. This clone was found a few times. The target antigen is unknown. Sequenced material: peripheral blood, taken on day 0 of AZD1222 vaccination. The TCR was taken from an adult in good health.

As DNA, the CDR3 is TGCGCCAGCAGCTTAGGGCAGGGTGTTGGCTACACCTTC. Its translation is CASSLGQGVGYTF. The V call is TRBV5-1, the J call TRBJ1-2, with a possible D match to TRBD1 (5 bases). Germline V gives CDR1 SGHRS, CDR2 YFSETQ. The CDR3 totals 13 residues. Trimming removed 2 bases from V and 7 bases from J, with 12 bases in between.